The 13 T cell receptor beta chains below come from one sample, sequenced in a study of Tregs in tolerant kidney transplant recipients. The table came from immunoSEQ multiplex PCR; TCRdb's copy has only in-frame clones and leaves some out. The profile shows fewer than 80,000 clones, roughly 98% of them singletons. The source material was Tregs from blood, sampled before the transplant. The receptor set was obtained from a human donor who received a combined kidney and bone marrow transplant.

V is TRBV7-9 and J is TRBJ2-2, with 8 positions matching TRBD2. V shed 0 bases, J shed 1 base, and the junction held 1 base outside the gene matches. Germline V gives CDR1 SEHNR, CDR2 FQNEAQ (reference sequence). CDR3 length: 16 residues. CDR3 coding DNA: TGTGCCAGCAGCTTAGCGGGGACTAGGAACACCGGGGAGCTGTTTTTT. This translates into CASSLAGTRNTGELFF.

This chain uses TRBV6-5 with TRBJ1-2; tentative D call: TRBD1 (5 bases). Germline V gene sequence: CDR1 MNHEY, CDR2 SVGAGI. There are 14 residues in the CDR3. Trimming cost V 0 bases and J 8 bases, with 13 bases left between them. The CDR3 region is CASSYSISGGGYTF. The DNA of the CDR3 is TGTGCCAGCAGTTACTCGATAAGCGGGGGAGGCTACACCTTC.

This sequence joins TRBV14 and TRBJ2-7; a possible D gene is TRBD1 (5 bases). The CDR3 runs to 16 residues. Germline V gene lookup returns CDR1 SGHDN and CDR2 FVKESK. V lost 1 base to trimming and J lost 4 bases, with 17 bases between them. CDR3 loop: CASSQVIGQPPYEQYF. The CDR3 bases are TGTGCCAGCAGCCAAGTGATCGGACAACCCCCTTACGAGCAGTACTTC.

The rearrangement uses TRBV7-2 and TRBJ2-3; tentative D call: TRBD1 (6 bases). The CDR3 runs 15 residues. V lost 3 bases, J lost 4 bases, and 14 bases lay in between. Germline values: CDR1 SGHTA, CDR2 FQGNSA. The CDR3 loop is CASSFGQPAADTQYF. In DNA form, the CDR3 reads TGTGCCAGCAGCTTCGGACAGCCCGCGGCAGATACGCAGTATTTT. Using reference TRBV7-2 and TRBJ2-3 for the parts outside the CDR3, the full variable domain is GAGVSQSPSNKVTEKGKDVELRCDPISGHTALYWYRQSLGQGLEFLIYFQGNSAPDKSGLPSDRFSAERTGGSVSTLTIQRTQQEDSAVYLCASSFGQPAADTQYFGPGTRLTVL.

The V call is TRBV27, the J call TRBJ2-5; D unresolved. Trimming shortened V by 7 bases and J by 3 bases, and 6 bases separated the two germline ends. In germline, CDR1 is MNHEY, CDR2 SMNVEV (reference sequence). This CDR3 contains 11 residues. CDR3 nucleotides: TGTGCCAGCAACACAGAAGAGACCCAGTACTTC. This translates into CASNTEETQYF.

The rearrangement links TRBV7-2 to TRBJ2-7; the D gene is possibly TRBD2 (5 bases). In germline, CDR1 is SGHTA, CDR2 FQGNSA. The CDR3 has 15 residues. V lost 5 bases to trimming and J lost 2 bases, with 16 bases between them. The CDR3 sequence is CASSRDFQIPYEQYF. The CDR3 DNA is TGTGCCAGCAGCCGGGATTTCCAAATCCCCTACGAGCAGTACTTC.

The CDR3 region is CASSPSSDPPYNEQFF. The CDR3 DNA sequence: TGTGCCAGCAGCCCATCTAGCGACCCCCCTTACAATGAGCAGTTCTTC. The rearrangement joins TRBV7-3 to TRBJ2-1, with D perhaps matching TRBD2 (6 bases). This CDR3 has 16 residues. Germline V lookup: CDR1 SGHTA, CDR2 FQGTGA. The V gene lost 5 bases and the J gene lost 4 bases, with 18 bases spanning the gap.

The genes are TRBV11-2 and TRBJ2-3; 8 nucleotides match TRBD2. Germline trimming cut 4 bases from V and 0 bases from J; bases unmatched to any gene: 6. CDR1 and CDR2 from the germline V gene are SGHAT and FQNNGV. The CDR3 spans 16 residues. CDR3 nucleotides: TGTGCCAGCAGCTCGGGGTTAGCGGGGAGCACAGATACGCAGTATTTT. Its translation: CASSSGLAGSTDTQYF.

The gene calls are TRBV19 and TRBJ1-3, with unresolved D. V shed 6 bases and J shed 0 bases, with 6 bases lying between them. CDR1 is LNHDA, CDR2 SQIVND, per germline (reference sequence). The CDR3 length is 13 residues. The CDR3 reads CASSSVSGNTIYF. CDR3 sequence (DNA): TGTGCCAGTAGCTCGGTCTCTGGAAACACCATATATTTT.

J is TRBJ1-5 and V is TRBV11-2; 8 positions match TRBD1. This CDR3 contains 14 residues. Trimming removed 2 bases from V and 9 bases from J; junction bases left unmatched: 6. Germline assignment: CDR1 SGHAT and CDR2 FQNNGV. The CDR3 DNA reads TGTGCCAGCAGCTTACAGGGGGCGGACTCGCCCCAGCATTTT. This codes for CASSLQGADSPQHF.

The chain is built from TRBV4-2 and TRBJ2-7; 9 nucleotides match TRBD2. Trimming cost V 4 bases and J 0 bases; bases outside gene matches: 19. Germline V gene sequence: CDR1 LGHNA, CDR2 YNFKEQ. There are 20 residues in the CDR3. In nucleotides, the CDR3 is TGTGCCAGCAGCCCCCGGGACAGACCTATAGCGGGAGTCGGCTCCTACGAGCAGTACTTC. Protein sequence: CASSPRDRPIAGVGSYEQYF.

This clone showed up just a few times. This chain uses TRBV5-1 with TRBJ1-4; D unclear. The CDR3 contains 15 residues. Germline assignment: CDR1 SGHRS and CDR2 YFSETQ. Trimming pared 4 bases from V and 6 bases from J, leaving 16 bases between. The CDR3 sequence: CASSPRGGPDEKLFF. The CDR3 coding sequence is TGCGCCAGCAGCCCTCGGGGAGGGCCTGATGAAAAACTGTTTTTT. The full variable domain, with the rest looked up from reference TRBV5-1 and TRBJ1-4, is KAGVTQTPRYLIKTRGQQVTLSCSPISGHRSVSWYQQTPGQGLQFLFEYFSETQRNKGNFPGRFSGRQFSNSRSEMNVSTLELGDSALYLCASSPRGGPDEKLFFGSGTQLSVL.

This clone was detected only once. The V call is TRBV1, the J call TRBJ2-7; TRBD1, the table's D call, was not compared with the DNA. TRBV1 is given as a pseudogene. There are 17 residues in the CDR3. CDR3 sequence reads: CTSSQDSLAGAIYEQYF. As DNA, the CDR3 is TGCACCAGCAGCCAAGATTCCTTGGCAGGGGCAATCTACGAGCAGTACTTC.